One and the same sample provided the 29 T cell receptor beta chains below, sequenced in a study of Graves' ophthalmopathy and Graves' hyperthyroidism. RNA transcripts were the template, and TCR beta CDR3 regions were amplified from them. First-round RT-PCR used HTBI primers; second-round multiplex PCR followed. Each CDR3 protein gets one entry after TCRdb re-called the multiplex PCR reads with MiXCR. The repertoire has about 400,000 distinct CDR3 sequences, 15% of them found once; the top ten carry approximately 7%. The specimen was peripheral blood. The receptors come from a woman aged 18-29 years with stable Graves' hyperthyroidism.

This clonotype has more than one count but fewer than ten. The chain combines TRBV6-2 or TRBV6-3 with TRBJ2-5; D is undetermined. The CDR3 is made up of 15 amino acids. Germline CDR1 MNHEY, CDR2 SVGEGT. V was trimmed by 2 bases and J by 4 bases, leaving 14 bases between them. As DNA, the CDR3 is TGTGCCAGCAGTTACGGACGGCACCGCTTAGAGACCCAGTACTTC. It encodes CASSYGRHRLETQYF.

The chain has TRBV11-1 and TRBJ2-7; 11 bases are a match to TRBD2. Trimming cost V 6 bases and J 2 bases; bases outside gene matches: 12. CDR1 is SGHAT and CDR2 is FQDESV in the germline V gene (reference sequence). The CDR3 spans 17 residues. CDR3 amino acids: CASRPGGGLAAPYEQYF. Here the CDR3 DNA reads TGTGCCAGCAGACCGGGGGGGGGACTAGCGGCCCCCTACGAGCAGTACTTC.

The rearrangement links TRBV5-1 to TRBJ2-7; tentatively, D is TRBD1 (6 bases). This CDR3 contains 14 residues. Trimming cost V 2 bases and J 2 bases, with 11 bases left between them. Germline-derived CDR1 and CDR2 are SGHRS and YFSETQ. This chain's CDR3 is CASSFQGHPYEQYF. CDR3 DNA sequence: TGCGCCAGCAGCTTCCAGGGGCACCCCTACGAGCAGTACTTC.

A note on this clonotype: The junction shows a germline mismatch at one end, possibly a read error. The CDR3 region is CAISPGTGQYF. CDR3 DNA sequence: TGTGCCATCAGTCCCGGGACAGGGCAGTACTTC. This sequence joins TRBV12-3 or TRBV12-4 and TRBJ2-7; TRBD1 aligns across 8 bases. This CDR3 is built from 11 residues.

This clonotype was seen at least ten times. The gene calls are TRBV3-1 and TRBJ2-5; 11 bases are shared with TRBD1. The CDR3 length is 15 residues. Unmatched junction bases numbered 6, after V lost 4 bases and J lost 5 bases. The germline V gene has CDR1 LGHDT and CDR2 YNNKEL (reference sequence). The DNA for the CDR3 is TGTGCCAGCAGCCTCCGGACAGGGGGCGCGGAGACCCAGTACTTC. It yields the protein CASSLRTGGAETQYF.

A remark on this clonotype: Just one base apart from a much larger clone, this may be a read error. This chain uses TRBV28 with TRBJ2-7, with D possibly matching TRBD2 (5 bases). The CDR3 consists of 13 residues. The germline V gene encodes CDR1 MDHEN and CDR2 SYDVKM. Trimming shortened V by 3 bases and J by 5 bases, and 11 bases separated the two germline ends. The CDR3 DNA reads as TGTGCCAGCAGTTTTGTCGAGGGCCACGAGCAGTACTTC. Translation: CASSFVEGHEQYF.

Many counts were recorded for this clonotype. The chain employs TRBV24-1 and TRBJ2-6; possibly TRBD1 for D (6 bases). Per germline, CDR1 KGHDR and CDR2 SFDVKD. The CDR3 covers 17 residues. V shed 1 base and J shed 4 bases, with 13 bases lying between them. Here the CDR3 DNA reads TGTGCCACCAGTGATTTACCAACAGGGTCCGGGGCCAACGTCCTGACTTTC. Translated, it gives CATSDLPTGSGANVLTF.

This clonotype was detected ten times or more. CDR3 in DNA: TGTGCCAGCAGTGAGGGCAGGCGGGACTATGGCTACACCTTC. Translating it yields CASSEGRRDYGYTF. This chain connects TRBV2 to TRBJ1-2; D ambiguous. Germline CDR1 reads SNHLY; CDR2 reads FYNNEI. The V gene lost 3 bases and the J gene lost 3 bases, with 11 bases spanning the gap. CDR3 length: 14 residues. The full variable domain, its missing parts supplied by reference TRBV2 and TRBJ1-2, is EPEVTQTPSHQVTQMGQEVILRCVPISNHLYFYWYRQILGQKVEFLVSFYNNEISEKSEIFDDQFSVERPDGSNFTLKIRSTKLEDSAMYFCASSEGRRDYGYTFGSGTRLTVV.

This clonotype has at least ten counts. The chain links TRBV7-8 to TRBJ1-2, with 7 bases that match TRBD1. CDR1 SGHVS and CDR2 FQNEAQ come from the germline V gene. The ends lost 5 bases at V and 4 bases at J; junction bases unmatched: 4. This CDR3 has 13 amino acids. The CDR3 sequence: CASSRDSFYGYTF. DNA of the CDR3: TGTGCCAGCAGCAGGGACAGCTTCTATGGCTACACCTTC.

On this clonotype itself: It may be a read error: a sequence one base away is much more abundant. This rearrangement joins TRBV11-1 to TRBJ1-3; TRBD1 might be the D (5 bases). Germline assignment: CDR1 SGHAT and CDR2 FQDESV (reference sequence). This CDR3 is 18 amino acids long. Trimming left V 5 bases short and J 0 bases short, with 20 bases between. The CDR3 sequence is CASSPSLLRGSSGNTIYF. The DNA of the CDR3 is TGTGCCAGCAGCCCGTCTCTGCTACGGGGGAGCTCTGGAAACACCATATATTTT.

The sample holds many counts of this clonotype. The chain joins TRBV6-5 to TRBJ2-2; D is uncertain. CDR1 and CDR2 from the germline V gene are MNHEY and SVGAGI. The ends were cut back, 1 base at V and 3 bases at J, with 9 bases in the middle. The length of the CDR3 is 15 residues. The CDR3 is CASSYLWHYTGELFF. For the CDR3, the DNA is TGTGCCAGCAGTTACTTGTGGCACTACACCGGGGAGCTGTTTTTT.

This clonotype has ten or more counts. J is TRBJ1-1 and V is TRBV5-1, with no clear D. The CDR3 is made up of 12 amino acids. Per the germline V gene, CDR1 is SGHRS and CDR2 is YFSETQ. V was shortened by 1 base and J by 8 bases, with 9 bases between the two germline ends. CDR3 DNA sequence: TGCGCCAGCAGCTTGCCTTCGGACGAAGCTTTCTTT. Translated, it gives CASSLPSDEAFF.

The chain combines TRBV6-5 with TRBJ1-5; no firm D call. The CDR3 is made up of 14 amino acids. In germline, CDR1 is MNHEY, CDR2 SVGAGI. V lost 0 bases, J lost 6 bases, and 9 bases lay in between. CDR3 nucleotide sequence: TGTGCCAGCAGTTACTCGATGGGCGGTCAGCCCCAGCATTTT. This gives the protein CASSYSMGGQPQHF.

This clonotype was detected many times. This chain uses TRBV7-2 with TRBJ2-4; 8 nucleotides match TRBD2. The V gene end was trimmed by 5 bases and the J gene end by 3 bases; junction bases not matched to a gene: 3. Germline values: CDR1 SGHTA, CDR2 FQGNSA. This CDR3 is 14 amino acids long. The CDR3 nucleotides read TGTGCCAGCAGCGACCGGGGGGGCAAAAACATTCAGTACTTC. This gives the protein CASSDRGGKNIQYF.

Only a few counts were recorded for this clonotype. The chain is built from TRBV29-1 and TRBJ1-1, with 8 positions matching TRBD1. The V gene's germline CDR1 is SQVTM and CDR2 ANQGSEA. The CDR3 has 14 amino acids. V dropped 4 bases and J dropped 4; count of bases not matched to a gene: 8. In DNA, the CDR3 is TGCAGCGTTGCAGGGGGCGCGGGGTTCACTGAAGCTTTCTTT. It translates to CSVAGGAGFTEAFF.

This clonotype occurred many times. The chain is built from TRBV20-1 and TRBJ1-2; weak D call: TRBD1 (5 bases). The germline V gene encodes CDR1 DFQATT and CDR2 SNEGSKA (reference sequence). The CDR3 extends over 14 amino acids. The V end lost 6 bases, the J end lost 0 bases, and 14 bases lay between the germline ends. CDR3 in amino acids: CSARLTAPNYGYTF. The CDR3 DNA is TGCAGTGCCAGACTGACAGCTCCTAACTATGGCTACACCTTC.

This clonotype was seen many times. CDR3 DNA: TGTGCCAGCAGCTTAGTGAGGGGGCGAACCGGGGAGCTGTTTTTT. Protein product: CASSLVRGRTGELFF. The chain uses TRBV11-2 and TRBJ2-2, with 7 nucleotides matching TRBD1. In germline, CDR1 is SGHAT, CDR2 FQNNGV. J was trimmed by 5 bases and V by 1 base; bases with no gene match: 4. This CDR3 spans 15 amino acids.

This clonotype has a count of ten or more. CDR3 bases: TGTGCCAGCAGTTTATCCCAACGCGGGACAGGGAGCTACGAGCAGTACTTC. This gives the protein CASSLSQRGTGSYEQYF. The V gene is TRBV12-3 or TRBV12-4, the J gene TRBJ2-7, with TRBD1 matching over 9 bases. The CDR3 runs to 17 residues. The V segment lost 2 bases and the J segment 3 bases; nucleotides outside the gene matches: 11.

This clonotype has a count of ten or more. For the CDR3, the DNA is TGTGCCAGCATTAGGTCGAGAACTGAAGCTTTCTTT. It encodes CASIRSRTEAFF. The V gene is TRBV6-5, the J gene TRBJ1-1; D not resolved. Germline-derived CDR1 and CDR2 are MNHEY and SVGAGI. This CDR3 region has 12 residues. V was pared by 7 bases and J by 5 bases, with 11 bases between.

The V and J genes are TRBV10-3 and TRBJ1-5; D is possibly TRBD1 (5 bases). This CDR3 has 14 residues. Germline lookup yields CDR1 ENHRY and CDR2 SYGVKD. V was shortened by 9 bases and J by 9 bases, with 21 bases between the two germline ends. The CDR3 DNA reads TGTGCCATTTCCCAGGGTCGGGGAGCGGGGCCCCAGCATTTT. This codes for CAISQGRGAGPQHF.

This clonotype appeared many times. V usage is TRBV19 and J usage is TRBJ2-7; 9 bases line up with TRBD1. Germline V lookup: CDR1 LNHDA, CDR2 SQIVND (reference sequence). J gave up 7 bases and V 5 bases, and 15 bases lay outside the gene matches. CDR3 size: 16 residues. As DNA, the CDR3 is TGTGCCAGTAGTCGACGTGGTACAGGGGGCGCGGGGGAGCAGTACTTC. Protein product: CASSRRGTGGAGEQYF.

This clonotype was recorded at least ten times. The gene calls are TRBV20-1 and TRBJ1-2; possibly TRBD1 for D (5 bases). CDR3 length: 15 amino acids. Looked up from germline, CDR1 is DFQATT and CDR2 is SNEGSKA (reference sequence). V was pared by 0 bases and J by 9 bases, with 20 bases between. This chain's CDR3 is CSARDIKESGLSYTF. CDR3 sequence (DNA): TGCAGTGCTAGAGATATAAAGGAATCGGGGCTTAGCTACACCTTC.

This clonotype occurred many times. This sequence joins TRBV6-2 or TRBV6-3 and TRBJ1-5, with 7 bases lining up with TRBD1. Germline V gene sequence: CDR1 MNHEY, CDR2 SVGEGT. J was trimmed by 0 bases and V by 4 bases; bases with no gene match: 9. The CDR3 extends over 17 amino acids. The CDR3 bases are TGTGCCAGCAGTTCCCGGGACAGCCTCTATAGCAATCAGCCCCAGCATTTT. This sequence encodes CASSSRDSLYSNQPQHF.

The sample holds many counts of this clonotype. The CDR3 sequence is CASSPTWGLAEAFF. In DNA, the CDR3 is TGTGCCAGCAGTCCAACGTGGGGTCTCGCTGAAGCTTTCTTT. This chain links TRBV6-4 with TRBJ1-1, with unresolved D. Germline V gives CDR1 MRHNA, CDR2 SNTAGT. The CDR3 is 14 amino acids. V shed 5 bases and J shed 6 bases, with 16 bases lying between them.

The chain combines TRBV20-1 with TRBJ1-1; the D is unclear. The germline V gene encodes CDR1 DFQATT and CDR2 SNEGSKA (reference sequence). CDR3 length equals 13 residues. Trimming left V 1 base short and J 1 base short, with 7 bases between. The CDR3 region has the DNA TGCAGTGCTAGAGTAAAGGAGAACACTGAAGCTTTCTTT. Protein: CSARVKENTEAFF.

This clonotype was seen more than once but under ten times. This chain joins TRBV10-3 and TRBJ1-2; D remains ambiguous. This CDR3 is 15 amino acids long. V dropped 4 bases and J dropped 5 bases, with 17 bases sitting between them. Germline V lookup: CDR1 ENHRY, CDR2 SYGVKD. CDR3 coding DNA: TGTGCCATCAGTGGCTCCAAGATCAGGAATTATGGCTACACCTTC. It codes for CAISGSKIRNYGYTF.

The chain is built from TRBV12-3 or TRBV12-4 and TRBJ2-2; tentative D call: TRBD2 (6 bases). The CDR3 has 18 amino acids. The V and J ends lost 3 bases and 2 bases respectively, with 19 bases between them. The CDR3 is CASSLPRRDGGNTGELFF. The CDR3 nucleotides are TGTGCCAGCAGTTTGCCACGCCGGGACGGGGGAAACACCGGGGAGCTGTTTTTT.

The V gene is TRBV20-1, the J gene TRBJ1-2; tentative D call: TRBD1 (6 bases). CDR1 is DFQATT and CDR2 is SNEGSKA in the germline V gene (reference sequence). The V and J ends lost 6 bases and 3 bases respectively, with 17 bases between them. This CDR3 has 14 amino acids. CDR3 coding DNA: TGCAGTGCATGGGGTGGGGCAGGGGACTATGGCTACACCTTC. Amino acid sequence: CSAWGGAGDYGYTF.

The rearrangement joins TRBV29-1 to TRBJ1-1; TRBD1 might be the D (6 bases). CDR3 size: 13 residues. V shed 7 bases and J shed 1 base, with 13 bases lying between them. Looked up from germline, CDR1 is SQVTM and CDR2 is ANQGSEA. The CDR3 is CSGRGAENTEAFF. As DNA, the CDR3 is TGCAGCGGCCGGGGGGCGGAGAACACTGAAGCTTTCTTT.